This TCR beta chain was identified in a study of a mutant IDH1 vaccine in newly diagnosed glioma. Assay: immunoSEQ multiplex PCR; the TCRdb copy retains only in-frame clones and omits some. The sample lists tens of thousands of clones, about two thirds seen once, with under 5.5% in the top ten. With regard to this clone: Its matching antigen is unknown.

The time point denotes: week 47, end of study. A 20-mer mutant IDH1 peptide at 300 ug was injected subcutaneously with topical imiquimod. The CDR3 sequence is 13 residues long. CDR1 is LNHDA, CDR2 SQIVND, per germline (reference sequence). Trimming removed 7 bases at V and 3 bases at J, with 11 bases between. The clonotype comes from a man aged 35-49 years with glioma. Some clones in this sample may be carry-over from other donors' samples. The source material was peripheral blood mononuclear cells (PBMCs), sampled from a glioma patient whose treatment included an IDH1 peptide vaccine. V and J are TRBV19 and TRBJ2-3; D tentatively reads TRBD1 or TRBD2 (5 bases each). The CDR3 coding sequence is TGTGCCAGTAATCGGGACGCAACAGATACGCAGTATTTT. Protein sequence: CASNRDATDTQYF. Full variable domain (missing parts from reference TRBV19 and TRBJ2-3): DGGITQSPKYLFRKEGQNVTLSCEQNLNHDAMYWYRQDPGQGLRLIYYSQIVNDFQKGDIAEGYSVSREKKESFPLTVTSAQKNPTAFYLCASNRDATDTQYFGPGTRLTVL.